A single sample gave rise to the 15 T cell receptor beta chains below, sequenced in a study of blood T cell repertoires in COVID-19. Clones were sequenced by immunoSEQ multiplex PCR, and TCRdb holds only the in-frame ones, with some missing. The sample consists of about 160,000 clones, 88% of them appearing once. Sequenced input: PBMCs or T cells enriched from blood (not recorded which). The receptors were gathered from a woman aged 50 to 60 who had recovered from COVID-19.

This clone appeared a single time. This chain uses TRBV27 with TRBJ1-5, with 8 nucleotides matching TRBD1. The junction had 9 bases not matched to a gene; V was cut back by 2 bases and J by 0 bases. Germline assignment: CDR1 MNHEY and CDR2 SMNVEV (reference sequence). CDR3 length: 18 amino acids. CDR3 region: CASSLRRQGRSSNQPQHF. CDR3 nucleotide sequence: TGTGCCAGCAGTTTACGCCGACAGGGGAGGAGTAGCAATCAGCCCCAGCATTTT.

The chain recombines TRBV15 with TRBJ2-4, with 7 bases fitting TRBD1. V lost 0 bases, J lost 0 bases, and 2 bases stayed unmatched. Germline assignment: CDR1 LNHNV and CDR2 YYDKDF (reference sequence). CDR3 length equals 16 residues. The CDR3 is CATSREQGRAKNIQYF. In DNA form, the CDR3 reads TGTGCCACCAGCAGAGAACAGGGGAGAGCCAAAAACATTCAGTACTTC.

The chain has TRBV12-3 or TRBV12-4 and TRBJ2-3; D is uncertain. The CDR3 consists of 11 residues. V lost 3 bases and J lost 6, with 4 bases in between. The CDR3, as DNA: TGTGCCAGCAGTTTGCGGGATACGCAGTATTTT. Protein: CASSLRDTQYF.

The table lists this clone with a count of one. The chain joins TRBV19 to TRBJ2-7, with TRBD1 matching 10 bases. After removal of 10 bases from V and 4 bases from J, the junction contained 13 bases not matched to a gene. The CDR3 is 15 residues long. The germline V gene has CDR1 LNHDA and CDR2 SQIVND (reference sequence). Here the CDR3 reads CATRTLGQGSYEQYF. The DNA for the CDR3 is TGTGCCACTCGCACCCTGGGACAGGGGTCGTACGAGCAGTACTTC.

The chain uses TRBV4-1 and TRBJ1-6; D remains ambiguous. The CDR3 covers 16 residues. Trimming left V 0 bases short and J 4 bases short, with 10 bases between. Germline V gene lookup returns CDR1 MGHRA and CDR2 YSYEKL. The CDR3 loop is CASSQESGIYNSPLHF. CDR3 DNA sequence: TGCGCCAGCAGCCAAGAATCCGGGATTTATAATTCACCCCTCCACTTT.

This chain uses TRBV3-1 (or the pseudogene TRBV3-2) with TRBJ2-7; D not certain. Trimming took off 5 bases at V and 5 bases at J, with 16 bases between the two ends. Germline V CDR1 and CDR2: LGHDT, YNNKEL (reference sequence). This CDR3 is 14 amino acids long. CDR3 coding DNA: TGTGCCAGCAGCTGGTCGGTGAGTAGTGACGAGCAGTACTTC. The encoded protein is CASSWSVSSDEQYF.

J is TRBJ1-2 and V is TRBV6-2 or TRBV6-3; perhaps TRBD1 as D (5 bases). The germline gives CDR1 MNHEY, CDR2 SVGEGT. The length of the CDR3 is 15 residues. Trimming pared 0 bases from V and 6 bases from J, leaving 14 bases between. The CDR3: CASSYSQAGGHGYTF. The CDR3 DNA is TGTGCCAGCAGTTACTCACAGGCAGGAGGGCATGGCTACACCTTC.

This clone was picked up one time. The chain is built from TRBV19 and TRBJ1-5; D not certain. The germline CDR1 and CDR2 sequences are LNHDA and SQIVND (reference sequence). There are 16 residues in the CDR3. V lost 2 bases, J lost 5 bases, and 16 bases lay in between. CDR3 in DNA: TGTGCCAGTAGTATAACTTCCGGTCAGACTTATCAGCCCCAGCATTTT. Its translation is CASSITSGQTYQPQHF.

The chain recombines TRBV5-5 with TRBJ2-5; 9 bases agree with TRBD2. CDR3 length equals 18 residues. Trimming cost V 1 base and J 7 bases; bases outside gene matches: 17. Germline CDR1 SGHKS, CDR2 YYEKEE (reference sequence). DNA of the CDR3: TGTGCCAGCAGCTTGATAGCTAGCGGGGACGGCGGTCTTTGGACCCAGTACTTC. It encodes CASSLIASGDGGLWTQYF.

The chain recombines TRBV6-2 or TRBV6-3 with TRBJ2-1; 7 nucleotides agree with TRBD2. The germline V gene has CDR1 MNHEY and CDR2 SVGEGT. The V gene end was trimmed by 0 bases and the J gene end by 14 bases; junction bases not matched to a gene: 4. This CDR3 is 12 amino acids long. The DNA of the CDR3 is TGTGCCAGCAGTTACTCGGGGGGGGTCAAGTTCTTC. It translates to CASSYSGGVKFF.

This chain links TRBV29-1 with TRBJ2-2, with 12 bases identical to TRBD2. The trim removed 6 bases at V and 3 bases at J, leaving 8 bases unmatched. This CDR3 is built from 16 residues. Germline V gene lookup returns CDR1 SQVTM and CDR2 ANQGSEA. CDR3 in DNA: TGCAGCGTACCCCCTAGCGGGGGGGATTACACCGGGGAGCTGTTTTTT. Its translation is CSVPPSGGDYTGELFF.

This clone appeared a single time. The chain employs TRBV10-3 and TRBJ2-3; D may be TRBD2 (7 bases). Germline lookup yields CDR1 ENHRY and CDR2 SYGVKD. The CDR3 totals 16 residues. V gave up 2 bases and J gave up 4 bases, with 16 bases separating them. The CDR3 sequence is CAISEPSGQPADTQYF. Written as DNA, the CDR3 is TGTGCCATCAGTGAGCCTAGCGGACAGCCGGCAGATACGCAGTATTTT.

CDR3 nucleotides: TGTGCCAGCAGCTTAGCGACAGGTCTTGGATCACCCCTCCACTTT. It codes for CASSLATGLGSPLHF. The chain is built from TRBV7-9 and TRBJ1-6, with a tentative D call TRBD1 (6 bases). Trimming left V 0 bases short and J 10 bases short, with 13 bases between. The CDR3 covers 15 residues. Germline CDR1 is SEHNR and CDR2 is FQNEAQ (reference sequence).

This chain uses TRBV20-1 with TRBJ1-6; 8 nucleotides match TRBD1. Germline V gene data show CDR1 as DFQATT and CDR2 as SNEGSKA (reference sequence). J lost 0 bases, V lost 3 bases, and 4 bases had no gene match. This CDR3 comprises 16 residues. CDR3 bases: TGCAGTGCTAGTCTGGGACAGGACTCCTATAATTCACCCCTCCACTTT. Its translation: CSASLGQDSYNSPLHF.

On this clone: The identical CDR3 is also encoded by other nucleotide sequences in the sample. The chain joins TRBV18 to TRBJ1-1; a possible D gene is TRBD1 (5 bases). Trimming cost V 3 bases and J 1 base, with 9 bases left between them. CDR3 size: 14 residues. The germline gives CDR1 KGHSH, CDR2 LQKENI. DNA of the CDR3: TGTGCCAGCTCACCCGGGCAGGGGAACACTGAAGCTTTCTTT. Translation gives CASSPGQGNTEAFF. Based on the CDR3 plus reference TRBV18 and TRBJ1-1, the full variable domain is NAGVMQNPRHLVRRRGQEARLRCSPMKGHSHVYWYRQLPEEGLKFMVYLQKENIIDESGMPKERFSAEFPKEGPSILRIQQVVRGDSAAYFCASSPGQGNTEAFFGQGTRLTVV.